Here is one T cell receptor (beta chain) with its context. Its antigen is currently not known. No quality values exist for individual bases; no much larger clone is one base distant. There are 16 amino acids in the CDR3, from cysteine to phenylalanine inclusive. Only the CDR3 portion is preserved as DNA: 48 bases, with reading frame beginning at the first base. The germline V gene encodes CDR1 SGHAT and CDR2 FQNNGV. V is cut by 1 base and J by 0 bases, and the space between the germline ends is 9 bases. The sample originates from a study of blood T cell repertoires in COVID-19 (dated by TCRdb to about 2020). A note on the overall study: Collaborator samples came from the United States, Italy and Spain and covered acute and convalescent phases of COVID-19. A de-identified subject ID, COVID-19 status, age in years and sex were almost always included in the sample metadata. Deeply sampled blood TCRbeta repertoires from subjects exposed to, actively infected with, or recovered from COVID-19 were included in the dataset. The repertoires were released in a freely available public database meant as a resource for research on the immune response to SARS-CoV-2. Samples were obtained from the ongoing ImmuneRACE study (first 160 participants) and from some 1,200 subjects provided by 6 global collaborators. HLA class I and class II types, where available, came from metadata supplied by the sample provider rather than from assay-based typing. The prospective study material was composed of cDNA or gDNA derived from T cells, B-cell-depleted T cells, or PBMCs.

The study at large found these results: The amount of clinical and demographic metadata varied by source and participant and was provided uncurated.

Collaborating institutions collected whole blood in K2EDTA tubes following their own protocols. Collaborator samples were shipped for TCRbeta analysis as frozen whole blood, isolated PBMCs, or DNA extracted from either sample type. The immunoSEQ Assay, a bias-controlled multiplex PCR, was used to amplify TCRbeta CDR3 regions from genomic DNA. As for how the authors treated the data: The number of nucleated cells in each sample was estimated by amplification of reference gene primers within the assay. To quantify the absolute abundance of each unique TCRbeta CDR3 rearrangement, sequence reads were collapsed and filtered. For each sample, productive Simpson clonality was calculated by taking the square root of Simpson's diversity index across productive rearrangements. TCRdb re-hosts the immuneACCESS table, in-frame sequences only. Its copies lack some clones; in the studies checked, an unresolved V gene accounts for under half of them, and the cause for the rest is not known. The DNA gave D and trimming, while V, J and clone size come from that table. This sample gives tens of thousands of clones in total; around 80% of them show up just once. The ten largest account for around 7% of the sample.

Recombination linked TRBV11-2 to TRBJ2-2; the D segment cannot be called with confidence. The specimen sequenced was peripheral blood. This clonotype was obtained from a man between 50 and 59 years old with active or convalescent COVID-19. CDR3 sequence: CASSLGAASNTGELFF. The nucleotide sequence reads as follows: TGTGCCAGCAGCTTAGGGGCAGCCTCGAACACCGGGGAGCTGTTTTTT.